Below, one TCR beta chain is given with its context. The data are from a study of blood T cell repertoires in COVID-19. About the study: There were acute and convalescent COVID-19 samples, and they came from the United States, Italy and Spain.

The data were produced by immunoSEQ multiplex PCR, yet TCRdb's version contains in-frame clones alone and is incomplete. The table lists fewer than 200,000 clones, 82% of them singletons. Sequencing was done on a sample of peripheral blood. This clonotype was sampled from a middle-aged woman with COVID-19, enrolled during active disease.

The CDR3 bases are TGCGCCAGCAGCTTGTTGGGGCCCGATACGCAGTATTTT. Translated: CASSLLGPDTQYF. The rearrangement links TRBV5-1 to TRBJ2-3, with D maybe TRBD1 (5 bases). V dropped 1 base and J dropped 6 bases, with 9 bases sitting between them. Germline V gene data show CDR1 as SGHRS and CDR2 as YFSETQ. This CDR3 spans 13 amino acids. Full variable domain (missing parts from reference TRBV5-1 and TRBJ2-3): KAGVTQTPRYLIKTRGQQVTLSCSPISGHRSVSWYQQTPGQGLQFLFEYFSETQRNKGNFPGRFSGRQFSNSRSEMNVSTLELGDSALYLCASSLLGPDTQYFGPGTRLTVL.